This record concerns one T cell receptor (beta chain) sequence. Its antigen is unknown. CDR1 and CDR2 (germline): LGHNA, YSLEER. The CDR3 consists of 17 residues. Trimming at V came to 0 bases and at J to 1 base, leaving 7 bases not matched to a gene. The sample originates from a study of blood T cells in healthy people across ages. Study-wide results and caveats: Roughly linear age-related decline in beta diversity appeared, significant by age 40.

Then a second PCR, running roughly 6 to 12 cycles, was carried out with a sample-barcoded 5' primer and a J-beta primer mix. TCRdb re-called the 5' RACE reads with MiXCR, one entry per CDR3 protein. The data show 380,000 or so distinct CDR3 sequences, approximately 52% seen once. This chain uses TRBV4-3 with TRBJ2-3; 7 bases match TRBD2. This clonotype originated in a man between 60 and 75 years old in good health. Sequencing was carried out using blood. Here the CDR3 reads CASSQELGGVGTDTQYF. CDR3 DNA: TGCGCCAGCAGCCAAGAGTTGGGGGGGGTTGGCACAGATACGCAGTATTTT.